The source of this TCR beta chain is a study of T cells after yellow fever vaccination. The V end was cut by 5 bases, the J end by 6 bases, with 17 bases between. The CDR3 is 15 residues long. The TCR cDNA carried a universal primer site and UMIs from 5'RACE template switching. TCRdb ran MiXCR on the 5' RACE reads and lists one entry per CDR3 protein. The sample consists of approximately 450,000 distinct CDR3 sequences, under 20% of them appearing once. Points from the study as a whole: Weaker overall, the secondary response nonetheless peaked faster (day 5 versus 15). Most clones from primary vaccination resurfaced after the booster (about 95% CD4, around 89% CD8). There was a possibility that FACS-sorted repertoires contained abundant clonotypes contaminating from the bulk population.

Only a few counts were recorded for this clonotype. Its specificity is unknown. The specimen was PBMCs, collected before the yellow fever booster vaccination. This clonotype originated in a man aged 18 to 29 who received the YFV17D yellow fever vaccine. The chain joins TRBV12-3 or TRBV12-4 to TRBJ1-5; D uncertain. CDR3 sequence: CASSLRAARGQPQHF. As DNA, the CDR3 is TGTGCCAGCAGTCTCCGGGCAGCCCGGGGTCAGCCCCAGCATTTT.